Listed below are T cell receptor beta chains from one sample, sequenced in a study of T cells after yellow fever vaccination. A single record per CDR3 protein comes from TCRdb applying MiXCR to the 5' RACE reads. The data hold 500,000 to 650,000 distinct CDR3 sequences, with around 16% observed a single time. The sample consisted of PBMCs, taken 5 days after the first yellow fever vaccination. The receptors were sampled from a man younger than 35 who received the YFV17D yellow fever vaccine. The CDR3 runs from the conserved cysteine through the conserved F or W. D genes are given only for firm matches. Where a row states a size, it is once, few, many or the class of an expanded clone; other rows omit it.

>15|TRBJ2-2|.|TRBV5-1|TRBD2
CASSLARGGNGELFF
TGCGCCAGCAGCCTCGCTCGGGGGGGCAACGGGGAGCTGTTTTTT
>13|TRBJ2-7|few|TRBV20-1|.
CSAGPPSGVEQYF
TGCAGTGCTGGACCTCCTTCGGGGGTCGAGCAGTACTTC
>16|TRBJ2-2|few|TRBV5-4|.
CASRPEGGAESGELFF
TGTGCCAGCAGGCCTGAGGGGGGCGCCGAATCCGGGGAGCTGTTTTTT
>15|TRBJ2-3|.|TRBV12-3/TRBV12-4|.
CASSLQLLGADTQYF
TGTGCCAGCAGTTTACAACTACTTGGGGCAGATACGCAGTATTTT
>15|TRBJ1-2|.|TRBV12-3/TRBV12-4|TRBD1
CASSHPTGERYGYTF
TGTGCCAGCAGTCATCCGACAGGGGAGAGGTATGGCTACACCTTC
>14|TRBJ1-1|.|TRBV7-9|TRBD1
CASSLTTGEYEAFF
TGTGCCAGCAGCTTAACGACAGGGGAATATGAAGCTTTCTTT
>15|TRBJ1-4|.|TRBV5-1|TRBD1
CASSRTQGTNEKLFF
TGCGCCAGCAGCCGAACACAGGGGACTAATGAAAAACTGTTTTTT
>14|TRBJ2-1|.|TRBV5-6|.
CASSPGLRYREQFF
TGTGCCAGCAGCCCCGGGCTACGGTACAGGGAGCAGTTCTTC
>15|TRBJ2-5|few|TRBV11-2|TRBD2
CASSPRRGEGETQYF
TGTGCCAGCAGCCCTAGGCGGGGGGAGGGAGAGACCCAGTACTTC
>17|TRBJ2-3|few|TRBV7-9|TRBD2
CASSSRTSGGASDTQYF
TGTGCCAGCAGCTCCAGGACTAGCGGGGGGGCCTCAGATACGCAGTATTTT
>17|TRBJ2-1|few|TRBV4-1|TRBD2
CASSLSGGASSYNEQFF
TGCGCCAGCAGCCTTAGCGGGGGAGCTAGCTCCTACAATGAGCAGTTCTTC
>11|TRBJ1-1|few|TRBV5-1|.
CASVLEGRAFF
TGCGCCAGCGTCTTGGAGGGGAGAGCTTTCTTT
>13|TRBJ1-2|.|TRBV11-3|.
CASSHSDGYGYTF
TGTGCCAGCAGTCATTCAGACGGCTATGGCTACACCTTC
>16|TRBJ2-2|once|TRBV7-8|.
CASSLVSGGYTGELFF
TGTGCCAGCAGCTTAGTTTCAGGAGGCTACACCGGGGAGCTGTTTTTT
>11|TRBJ2-7|few|TRBV20-1|.
CSASRHYEQYF
TGCAGTGCGAGCCGTCACTACGAGCAGTACTTC
>14|TRBJ1-6|few|TRBV7-2|.
CASSLVQAASPLHF
TGTGCCAGCAGCTTAGTCCAGGCAGCCTCACCCCTCCACTTT
>16|TRBJ1-4|few|TRBV6-2/TRBV6-3|.
CASSQQPKTGNEKLFF
TGTGCCAGCAGTCAACAACCGAAGACTGGTAATGAAAAACTGTTTTTT
>15|TRBJ2-5|few|TRBV3-1|.
CASSQGQGNLETQYF
TGTGCCAGCAGCCAAGGGCAGGGAAACCTAGAGACCCAGTACTTC
>14|TRBJ2-1|few|TRBV20-1|.
CSASEQSYYNEQFF
TGCAGTGCTAGTGAACAGTCCTATTACAATGAGCAGTTCTTC
>13|TRBJ2-3|.|TRBV10-1|.
CAGLRTGADTQYF
TGCGCCGGCCTCCGCACCGGCGCAGATACGCAGTATTTT
>16|TRBJ2-3|few|TRBV5-1|.
CASSPWLGGSTDTQYF
TGCGCCAGCAGCCCGTGGCTGGGGGGAAGCACAGATACGCAGTATTTT
>14|TRBJ2-1|few|TRBV7-9|.
CASSETGRYNEQFF
TGTGCCAGCAGCGAGACCGGGAGATACAATGAGCAGTTCTTC
>15|TRBJ1-4|.|TRBV28|TRBD1
CASSRHGTGNEKLFF
TGTGCCAGCAGTCGACACGGGACAGGGAACGAAAAACTGTTTTTT
>16|TRBJ1-1|.|TRBV29-1|TRBD1
CSVPRDRGSGSSEAFF
TGCAGCGTCCCTCGGGACAGGGGATCCGGGAGTTCTGAAGCTTTCTTT
>17|TRBJ1-6|few|TRBV7-2|.
CASSLGLGGGQNSPLHF
TGTGCCAGCAGCTTGGGGCTCGGAGGGGGGCAGAATTCACCCCTCCACTTT
>15|TRBJ2-5|many|TRBV5-1|.
CASSDTGTQQETQYF
TGCGCCAGCAGCGATACCGGGACACAACAAGAGACCCAGTACTTC
>15|TRBJ2-3|many|TRBV5-1|TRBD2
CASSLEVAGPQGQYF
TGCGCCAGCAGCTTGGAGGTAGCGGGGCCCCAAGGGCAGTATTTT
>16|TRBJ2-1|few|TRBV12-3/TRBV12-4|TRBD1
CASSLGDRVLTNEQFF
TGTGCCAGCAGTTTGGGGGACAGGGTTCTCACTAATGAGCAGTTCTTC
>14|TRBJ2-4|.|TRBV29-1|.
CSVERANGGNIQYF
TGCAGCGTTGAAAGAGCAAACGGGGGAAACATTCAGTACTTC
>11|TRBJ1-1|few|TRBV12-3/TRBV12-4|.
CASGGLSEAFF
TGTGCCAGCGGGGGACTGAGTGAAGCTTTCTTT
>16|TRBJ2-2|.|TRBV12-3/TRBV12-4|.
CASSFRGGHNTGELFF
TGTGCCAGCAGTTTTCGCGGGGGCCATAACACCGGGGAGCTGTTTTTT
>15|TRBJ1-5|.|TRBV4-1|.
CASSQEGGINQPQHF
TGCGCCAGCAGCCAAGAGGGGGGTATCAATCAGCCCCAGCATTTT
>13|TRBJ1-1|.|TRBV20-1|.
CSAIDRMNTEAFF
TGCAGTGCCATCGACAGGATGAACACTGAAGCTTTCTTT
>14|TRBJ2-3|.|TRBV5-4|.
CASSKEPMLDTQYF
TGTGCCAGCAGCAAGGAACCTATGTTAGATACGCAGTATTTT
>11|TRBJ1-2|few|TRBV29-1|.
CSTKTWDGYTF
TGCAGCACCAAGACCTGGGACGGCTACACCTTC
>15|TRBJ1-4|.|TRBV19|.
CASSPWGTTNEKLFF
TGTGCCAGTAGTCCCTGGGGGACAACTAATGAAAAACTGTTTTTT
>14|TRBJ2-3|many|TRBV7-6|.
CASSLDGRPDTQYF
TGTGCCAGCAGCTTAGACGGAAGGCCAGATACGCAGTATTTT
>13|TRBJ2-3|.|TRBV24-1|.
CATSDAGGGPQYF
TGTGCCACCAGTGATGCAGGAGGCGGGCCGCAGTATTTT
>14|TRBJ2-5|few|TRBV7-2|TRBD1
CASSMTGGSETQYF
TGTGCCAGCAGCATGACAGGGGGTTCGGAGACCCAGTACTTC
>15|TRBJ1-1|.|TRBV5-1|.
CASSGTGGYDTEAFF
TGCGCCAGCAGCGGCACCGGGGGTTATGACACTGAAGCTTTCTTT
>17|TRBJ2-2|.|TRBV7-2|TRBD1
CASSHTGQFANTGELFF
TGTGCCAGCAGCCACACGGGACAGTTCGCGAACACCGGGGAGCTGTTTTTT
>15|TRBJ2-1|.|TRBV9|TRBD1
CASSVGDRAYNEQFF
TGTGCCAGCAGCGTGGGGGACAGGGCCTACAATGAGCAGTTCTTC
>11|TRBJ1-6|.|TRBV20-1|.
CSARGGVSLHF
TGCAGTGCTAGAGGGGGAGTCTCCCTCCACTTT
>13|TRBJ1-2|few|TRBV10-3|.
CAISETGLDGYTF
TGTGCCATCAGTGAGACAGGGCTTGATGGCTACACCTTC
>16|TRBJ2-5|few|TRBV7-6|TRBD2
CASSLAAGGPGKTQYF
TGTGCCAGCAGCTTAGCGGCGGGGGGGCCGGGAAAGACCCAGTACTTC
>14|TRBJ1-5|.|TRBV6-5|.
CASSYSAGNQPQHF
TGTGCCAGCAGTTACTCGGCCGGAAATCAGCCCCAGCATTTT
>15|TRBJ2-7|few|TRBV20-1|.
CSAREGTSFSYEQYF
TGCAGTGCTAGAGAAGGGACTTCCTTCTCCTACGAGCAGTACTTC
>19|TRBJ2-2|.|TRBV11-1|.
CASSRLQGAIELAAGELFF
TGTGCCAGCAGCCGGCTACAGGGGGCGATCGAACTAGCGGCCGGGGAGCTGTTTTTT
>16|TRBJ2-3|few|TRBV7-9|.
CASSHPRRGGTDTQYF
TGTGCCAGCAGCCATCCGCGCAGGGGAGGCACAGATACGCAGTATTTT
>13|TRBJ1-5|.|TRBV27|.
CASSLYKSQPQHF
TGTGCCAGCAGTTTATATAAGAGTCAGCCCCAGCATTTT
>13|TRBJ2-3|.|TRBV20-1|TRBD1
CSVPGQGTDTQYF
TGCAGTGTTCCGGGACAGGGGACAGATACGCAGTATTTT
>16|TRBJ2-1|few|TRBV7-9|.
CASSLGTATIFNEQFF
TGTGCCAGCAGCTTAGGGACAGCCACTATCTTCAATGAGCAGTTCTTC
>13|TRBJ2-1|few|TRBV6-5|TRBD2
CASSYSKGTRPFF
TGTGCCAGCAGTTACTCGAAAGGGACTAGGCCGTTCTTC
>15|TRBJ2-1|few|TRBV12-3/TRBV12-4|.
CASSPGGLTGDEQFF
TGTGCCAGCAGCCCCGGTGGGCTCACCGGGGATGAGCAGTTCTTC
>15|TRBJ2-1|.|TRBV6-5|.
CASSSADGSYNEQFF
TGTGCCAGCAGTTCCGCTGACGGGTCCTACAATGAGCAGTTCTTC
>13|TRBJ2-7|few|TRBV19|.
CASGQISSYEQYF
TGTGCCAGTGGACAGATTAGTTCCTACGAGCAGTACTTC
>16|TRBJ2-7|once|TRBV5-1|.
CASSLIPDGLSYEQYF
TGCGCCAGCAGCCTCATTCCGGACGGGCTCTCCTACGAGCAGTACTTC
>15|TRBJ2-5|.|TRBV19|TRBD2
CASRGLAGGMETQYF
TGTGCCAGTAGAGGACTAGCGGGGGGTATGGAGACCCAGTACTTC